This T cell receptor (beta chain) was sequenced during a study of siplizumab effects on memory and regulatory T cells. Sequenced by immunoSEQ multiplex PCR; TCRdb stores in-frame clones only, minus some. This table holds some 81,000 clones, just under 95% found once. CDR1 is SEHNR and CDR2 is FQNEAQ in the germline V gene (reference sequence). V lost 5 bases and J lost 2; bases outside the gene matches: 11. The CDR3 consists of 17 residues. The sequenced material came from CD8+ T cells sorted from blood. The receptor's source is a human donor in good health. V and J are TRBV7-9 and TRBJ2-2; TRBD1 aligns across 7 bases. CDR3 DNA: TGTGCCAGCAGCCACGACAGGGTTGGGAGAAACACCGGGGAGCTGTTTTTT. Translation: CASSHDRVGRNTGELFF.